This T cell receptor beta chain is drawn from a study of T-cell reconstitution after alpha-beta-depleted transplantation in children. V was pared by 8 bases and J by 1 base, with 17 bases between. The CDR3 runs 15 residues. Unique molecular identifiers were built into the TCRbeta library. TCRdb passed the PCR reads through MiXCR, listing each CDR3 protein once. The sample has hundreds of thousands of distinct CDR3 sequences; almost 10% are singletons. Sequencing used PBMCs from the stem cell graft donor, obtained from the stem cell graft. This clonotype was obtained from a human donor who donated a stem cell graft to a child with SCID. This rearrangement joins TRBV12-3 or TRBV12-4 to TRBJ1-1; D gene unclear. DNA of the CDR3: TGTGCCAGCGGCCGTCAAACCCATACGAACACTGAAGCTTTCTTT. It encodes CASGRQTHTNTEAFF.